This T cell receptor beta chain emerged from a study of cytomegalovirus exposure and HLA in healthy donors (TCRdb year 2017). Turning to the overall study: According to a later analysis, one platform produced both the 120 validation repertoires and the 666 repertoires of the first cohort. A separate validation cohort of more than 100 different subjects was used in addition to the 666-subject first cohort. High-throughput TCR immunosequencing, statistical association of individual TCRs with disease status, and machine learning were combined to predict cytomegalovirus infection status. The study aimed to test whether cataloging public T cell receptors could reveal signatures of past pathogen exposure.

The germline V gene specifies SGHNT as CDR1 and YENEEA as CDR2. From cysteine to phenylalanine, the CDR3 is 13 amino acids long. Left in the record is the CDR3 DNA by itself, 39 bases read in frame from the first base. V ends up 4 bases short and J 8 bases short, with an unmatched junction base count of 4. The donors were included in the validation cohort of over a hundred subjects, a group kept apart from the approximately 700-subject first cohort. Library construction relied on the immunoSEQ multiplex PCR assay. The published analysis was carried out like this. A statistical classification framework was developed to diagnose cytomegalovirus status using the catalog of TCR beta chain sequences. Sourced from immuneACCESS, this table was stored by TCRdb with only in-frame sequences that have V and J called. A share of the clones is absent; for the studies checked, an unresolved V gene accounts for under half, and the remainder has no known explanation. The V and J calls and the clone size are those of that table, but D and trimming were determined from the DNA. Across this sample there are almost 75,000 clones, with approximately 80% seen only once. The ten most abundant clones make up under 3.5% of the sample.

About this clone: Its antigen target is currently unknown. No clone much larger than this one lies a single base away; base qualities are absent.

The paper as a whole reports these results and caveats: The study gave a list of under 200 TCR beta chains associated with cytomegalovirus. The classifier was reported to diagnose cytomegalovirus status with high specificity and sensitivity in both the original cohort and the validation cohort. Most TCR sequences were observed very rarely across donors, whereas some public TCRs were present in many individuals. A few of the identified cytomegalovirus-associated TCR beta chains were confirmed in vitro to be specific for cytomegalovirus antigens. Subsequent analysis determined that TCRs grouped into clusters in the first cohort also showed a tendency toward co-occurrence across the roughly 120 validation repertoires, and 85% to 95% of cluster scores exceeded 0. All 120 or so repertoires were used to score co-occurrence in the validation cohort in a later analysis, because that analysis had no HLA typing for the cohort. According to the authors, the approach could potentially be generalized to other disease states and immunological phenotypes.

The rearranged chain carries TRBV11-3 and TRBJ2-1, with 8 middle bases fitting TRBD2. The receptor was isolated from a man aged 25-45 years in good health and CMV-seronegative. The material sequenced was PBMCs. Read as DNA, the sequence is TGTGCCAGCAGCTCGGGACTAGTCTATGAGCAGTTCTTC. It translates as CASSSGLVYEQFF. The CDR3, completed at both ends by the reference TRBV11-3 and TRBJ2-1 genes, gives the full variable domain EAGVVQSPRYKIIEKKQPVAFWCNPISGHNTLYWYLQNLGQGPELLIRYENEEAVDDSQLPKDRFSAERLKGVDSTLKIQPAELGDSAVYLCASSSGLVYEQFFGPGTRLTVL.